This is a list of T cell receptor beta chains from one sample in a study of shared clonotypes between healthy human individuals. The method was immunoSEQ multiplex PCR; TCRdb's version includes in-frame clones alone and lacks a portion of them. The data show about 680,000 clones, with roughly 70% seen just once and over 1.5% held by the top ten. The sequenced sample was memory CD4+ T cells sorted from blood. These TCRs come from a woman in her 30s in good health. Each CDR3 is given with its conserved first and last residue. The D gene is left open where the match is weak. Expanded clones are given a class, and other clones once, few, many or no size at all.

CSVEESYEQYF | TGCAGCGTTGAGGAGTCCTACGAGCAGTACTTC | TRBJ2-7 | 11 | - | TRBV29-1 | -
CASSAGTENYGYTF | TGTGCCAGCAGCGCGGGGACCGAAAACTATGGCTACACCTTC | TRBJ1-2 | 14 | - | TRBV9 | -
CASSSGGAGANVLTF | TGTGCCAGCAGCTCCGGGGGCGCTGGGGCCAACGTCCTGACTTTC | TRBJ2-6 | 15 | - | TRBV11-3 | -
CSVQWSLNSPLHF | TGCAGCGTCCAGTGGAGCCTAAATTCACCCCTCCACTTT | TRBJ1-6 | 13 | - | TRBV29-1 | -
CASSPLEADTQYF | TGTGCCAGCTCACCTTTAGAGGCAGATACGCAGTATTTT | TRBJ2-3 | 13 | - | TRBV18 | -
CASSPPSKGTQYF | TGTGCCAGCTCACCACCGTCGAAGGGGACCCAGTACTTC | TRBJ2-5 | 13 | - | TRBV18 | -
CASSSLRGSLYKEQYF | TGTGCCAGCAGCTCCCTCCGCGGGAGCCTTTATAAGGAGCAGTACTTC | TRBJ2-7 | 16 | TRBD2 | TRBV7-2 | -
CASSQSIAGSTDTQYF | TGCGCCAGCAGCCAGAGTATAGCGGGATCCACAGATACGCAGTATTTT | TRBJ2-3 | 16 | TRBD2 | TRBV4-1 | -
CASTTNSDSYGYTF | TGTGCCAGTACCACCAACTCAGACTCGTATGGCTACACCTTC | TRBJ1-2 | 14 | - | TRBV19 | -
CASSLEDRVYGYTF | TGTGCCAGCAGCTTGGAGGACAGGGTGTATGGCTACACCTTC | TRBJ1-2 | 14 | TRBD1 | TRBV5-5 | -
CASSPGTASSTDTQYF | TGTGCCAGCAGTCCCGGGACGGCCTCTAGCACAGATACGCAGTATTTT | TRBJ2-3 | 16 | - | TRBV28 | once
CASSPLGLAGAGANEQFF | TGTGCCAGCAGCCCTCTAGGACTAGCGGGAGCGGGGGCCAATGAGCAGTTCTTC | TRBJ2-1 | 18 | - | TRBV21-1 | -
CASRRDNEQFF | TGTGCCAGCCGTAGGGACAATGAGCAGTTCTTC | TRBJ2-1 | 11 | - | TRBV28 | -
CASSPWTSSYEQYF | TGTGCCAGCAGCCCATGGACTAGCAGTTACGAGCAGTACTTC | TRBJ2-7 | 14 | TRBD2 | TRBV7-8 | -
CASSLAHGGPTDTQYF | TGTGCCAGCAGCTTAGCGCACGGCGGGCCGACAGATACGCAGTATTTT | TRBJ2-3 | 16 | - | TRBV7-6 | once
CASSLGLAGRTDTQYF | TGTGCCAGCAGCCTAGGACTAGCTGGAAGGACAGATACGCAGTATTTT | TRBJ2-3 | 16 | TRBD2 | TRBV5-6 | -
CASSHFVSGRKNEQFF | TGTGCCAGTAGCCATTTTGTCAGCGGGAGGAAAAATGAGCAGTTCTTC | TRBJ2-1 | 16 | TRBD2 | TRBV19 | once
CASTPPYGSGNTIYF | TGTGCCAGCACCCCGCCGTACGGCTCTGGAAACACCATATATTTT | TRBJ1-3 | 15 | - | TRBV28 | few
CASSEVGGYTF | TGTGCCAGCAGTGAAGTCGGAGGCTACACCTTC | TRBJ1-2 | 11 | - | TRBV6-1 | -
CASSLDPSRGSEAFF | TGTGCCAGCAGCTTGGATCCGAGCAGGGGTAGTGAAGCTTTCTTT | TRBJ1-1 | 15 | - | TRBV5-4 | -
CASSFTYYEQYF | TGTGCCAGCAGTTTCACTTATTACGAGCAGTACTTC | TRBJ2-7 | 12 | - | TRBV28 | -
CASSPQPSGPNTGELFF | TGTGCCAGCTCACCACAGCCTAGCGGCCCGAACACCGGGGAGCTGTTTTTT | TRBJ2-2 | 17 | TRBD2 | TRBV18 | -
CASSSWWQGGGTDTQYF | TGTGCCAGCAGCTCCTGGTGGCAGGGAGGAGGCACAGATACGCAGTATTTT | TRBJ2-3 | 17 | - | TRBV28 | -
CASSLEGTLYTGELFF | TGCGCCAGCAGCTTGGAAGGGACACTCTACACCGGGGAGCTGTTTTTT | TRBJ2-2 | 16 | - | TRBV5-1 | once
CASRRDGGNDASNQPQHF | TGTGCCAGCAGGAGGGACGGAGGAAACGATGCTAGCAATCAGCCCCAGCATTTT | TRBJ1-5 | 18 | - | TRBV7-8 | few
CSSSLDYNEQFF | TGCTCCAGCAGTTTGGACTACAATGAGCAGTTCTTC | TRBJ2-1 | 12 | - | TRBV5-1 | -
CASSLVGEYNEQFF | TGCGCCAGCAGCTTGGTCGGAGAGTACAATGAGCAGTTCTTC | TRBJ2-1 | 14 | - | TRBV5-1 | -
CAWSVPGKGGGEQFF | TGTGCCTGGAGTGTACCCGGGAAGGGTGGTGGTGAGCAGTTCTTC | TRBJ2-1 | 15 | - | TRBV30 | -
CASSLLYRDYEQYF | TGTGCCAGCAGCTTACTATACAGAGACTACGAGCAGTACTTC | TRBJ2-7 | 14 | - | TRBV7-2 | -
CASSFASSGNTIYF | TGTGCCAGCAGTTTTGCTAGCTCTGGAAACACCATATATTTT | TRBJ1-3 | 14 | - | TRBV28 | once
CASSSVGQPPKEKLFF | TGTGCCAGCAGCTCCGTCGGGCAGCCCCCGAAGGAAAAACTGTTTTTT | TRBJ1-4 | 16 | - | TRBV7-6 | few
CASSQFRQGSTDTQYF | TGCGCCAGCAGTCAATTCCGCCAGGGCTCCACAGATACGCAGTATTTT | TRBJ2-3 | 16 | - | TRBV23-1 | few
CASSKIQSETPLHF | TGTGCCAGTAGTAAGATACAGAGCGAGACACCCCTCCACTTT | TRBJ1-6 | 14 | - | TRBV19 | -
CASGLLQGGYTGELFF | TGTGCCAGTGGACTCCTACAGGGGGGATACACCGGGGAGCTGTTTTTT | TRBJ2-2 | 16 | TRBD1 | TRBV19 | -
CASSQSFLAGPYEQYF | TGCGCCAGCAGTCAATCATTTCTAGCGGGACCCTACGAGCAGTACTTC | TRBJ2-7 | 16 | TRBD2 | TRBV23-1 | -
CASSLEGRLVDTQYF | TGTGCCAGCAGCTTAGAGGGGCGACTAGTTGATACGCAGTATTTT | TRBJ2-3 | 15 | - | TRBV7-9 | -
CASSFGQGGREKLFF | TGTGCCAGTAGTTTTGGGCAGGGTGGAAGAGAAAAACTGTTTTTT | TRBJ1-4 | 15 | - | TRBV19 | -
CASSPQYRGGGNTIYF | TGTGCCAGCAGCCCGCAGTATAGGGGAGGAGGAAACACCATATATTTT | TRBJ1-3 | 16 | - | TRBV7-8 | few
CASSRRALEETQYF | TGTGCCAGCAGCCGCCGGGCCTTGGAAGAGACCCAGTACTTC | TRBJ2-5 | 14 | - | TRBV11-2 | -
CSAGVLAGGRDEQYF | TGCAGCGCCGGCGTCCTAGCGGGGGGAAGAGACGAGCAGTACTTC | TRBJ2-7 | 15 | TRBD2 | TRBV29-1 | -